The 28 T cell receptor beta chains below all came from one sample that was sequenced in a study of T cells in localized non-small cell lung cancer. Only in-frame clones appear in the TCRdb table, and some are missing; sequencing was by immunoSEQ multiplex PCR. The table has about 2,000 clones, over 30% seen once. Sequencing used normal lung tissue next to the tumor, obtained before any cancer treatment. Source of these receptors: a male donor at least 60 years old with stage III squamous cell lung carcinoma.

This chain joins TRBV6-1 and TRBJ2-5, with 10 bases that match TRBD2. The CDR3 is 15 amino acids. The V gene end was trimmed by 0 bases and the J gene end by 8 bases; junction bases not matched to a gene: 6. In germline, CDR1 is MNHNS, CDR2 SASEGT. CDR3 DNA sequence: TGTGCCAGCAGTGAAGCTAGCGGGGGGCCAGAAACCCAGTACTTC. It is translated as CASSEASGGPETQYF.

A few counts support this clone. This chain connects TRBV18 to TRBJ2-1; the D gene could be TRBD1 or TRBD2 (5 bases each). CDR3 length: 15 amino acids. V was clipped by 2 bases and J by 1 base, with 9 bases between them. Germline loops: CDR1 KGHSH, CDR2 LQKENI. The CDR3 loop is CASSPEGLSYNEQFF. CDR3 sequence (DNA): TGTGCCAGCTCACCAGAGGGGCTTTCCTACAATGAGCAGTTCTTC.

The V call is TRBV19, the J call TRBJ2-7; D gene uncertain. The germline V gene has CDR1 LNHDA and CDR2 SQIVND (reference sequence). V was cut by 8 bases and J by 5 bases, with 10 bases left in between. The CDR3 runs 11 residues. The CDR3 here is CASSAGDEQYV. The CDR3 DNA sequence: TGTGCCAGTTCGGCAGGCGACGAGCAGTACGTC.

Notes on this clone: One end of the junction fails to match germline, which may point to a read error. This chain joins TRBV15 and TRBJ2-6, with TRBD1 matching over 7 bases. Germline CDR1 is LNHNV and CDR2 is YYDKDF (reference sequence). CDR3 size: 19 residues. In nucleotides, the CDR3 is TGTGCCACCAGCAGAGATTTTAACAGGGGCGGCTCTGGGGTCAACGTCCTGACTTTC. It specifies CATSRDFNRGGSGVNVLTF.

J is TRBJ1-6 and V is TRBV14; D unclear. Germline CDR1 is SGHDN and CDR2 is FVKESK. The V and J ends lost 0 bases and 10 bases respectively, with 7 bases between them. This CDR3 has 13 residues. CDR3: CASSQDRISPLHF. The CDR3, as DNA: TGTGCCAGCAGCCAAGATCGGATCTCACCCCTCCACTTT.

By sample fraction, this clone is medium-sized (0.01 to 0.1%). CDR3 sequence (DNA): TGTGCCAGCGCCTACGACAGGGGGAGTGAGCAGTTCTTC. Translation gives CASAYDRGSEQFF. The chain combines TRBV6-8 with TRBJ2-1; the match to TRBD1 covers 9 bases. Trimming removed 8 bases from V and 9 bases from J; junction bases left unmatched: 8. The CDR3 length is 13 residues. From germline, CDR1 is MNHGY and CDR2 SAAAGT.

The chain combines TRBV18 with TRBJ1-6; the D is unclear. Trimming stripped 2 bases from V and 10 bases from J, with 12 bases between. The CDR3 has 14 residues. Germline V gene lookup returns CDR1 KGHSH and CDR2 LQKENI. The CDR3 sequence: CASSPSADQSPLHF. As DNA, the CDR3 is TGTGCCAGCTCACCATCGGCAGATCAGTCACCCCTCCACTTT.

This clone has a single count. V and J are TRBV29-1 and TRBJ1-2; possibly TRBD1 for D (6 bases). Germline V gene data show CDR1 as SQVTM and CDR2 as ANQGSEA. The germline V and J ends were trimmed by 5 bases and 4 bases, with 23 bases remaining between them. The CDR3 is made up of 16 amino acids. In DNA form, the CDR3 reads TGCAGCGTTTTTGACAGGTCCACTCTTATTCTCTATGGCTACACCTTC. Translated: CSVFDRSTLILYGYTF. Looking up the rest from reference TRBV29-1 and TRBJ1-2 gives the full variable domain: SAVISQKPSRDICQRGTSLTIQCQVDSQVTMMFWYRQQPGQSLTLIATANQGSEATYESGFVIDKFPISRPNLTFSTLTVSNMSPEDSSIYLCSVFDRSTLILYGYTFGSGTRLTVV.

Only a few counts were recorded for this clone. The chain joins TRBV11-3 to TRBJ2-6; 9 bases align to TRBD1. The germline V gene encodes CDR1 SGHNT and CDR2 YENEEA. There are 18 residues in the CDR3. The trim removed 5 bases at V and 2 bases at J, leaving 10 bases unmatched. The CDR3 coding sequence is TGTGCCAGCAGCGCTCCGAAGACAGGGGGTCCTGGGGCCAACGTCCTGACTTTC. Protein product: CASSAPKTGGPGANVLTF.

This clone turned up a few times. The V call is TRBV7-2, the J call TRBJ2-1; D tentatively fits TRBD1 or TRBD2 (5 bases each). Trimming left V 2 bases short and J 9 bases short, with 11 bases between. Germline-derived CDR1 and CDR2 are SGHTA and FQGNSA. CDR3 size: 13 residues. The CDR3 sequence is CASSLPGRGEQFF. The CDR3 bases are TGTGCCAGCAGCTTACCGGGGCGAGGTGAGCAGTTCTTC.

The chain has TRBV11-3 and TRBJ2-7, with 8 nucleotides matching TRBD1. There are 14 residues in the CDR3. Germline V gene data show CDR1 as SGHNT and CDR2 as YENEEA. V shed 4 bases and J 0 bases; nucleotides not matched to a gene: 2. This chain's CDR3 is CASSSDRASYEQYF. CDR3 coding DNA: TGTGCCAGCAGCTCGGACAGGGCCTCCTACGAGCAGTACTTC.

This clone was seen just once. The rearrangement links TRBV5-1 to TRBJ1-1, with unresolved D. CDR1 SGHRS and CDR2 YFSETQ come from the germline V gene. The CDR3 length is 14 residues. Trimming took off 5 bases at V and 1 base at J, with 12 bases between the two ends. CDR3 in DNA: TGCGCCAGCAGTCCCCGAGAGGGGAACACTGAAGCTTTCTTT. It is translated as CASSPREGNTEAFF. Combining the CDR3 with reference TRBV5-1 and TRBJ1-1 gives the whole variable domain KAGVTQTPRYLIKTRGQQVTLSCSPISGHRSVSWYQQTPGQGLQFLFEYFSETQRNKGNFPGRFSGRQFSNSRSEMNVSTLELGDSALYLCASSPREGNTEAFFGQGTRLTVV.

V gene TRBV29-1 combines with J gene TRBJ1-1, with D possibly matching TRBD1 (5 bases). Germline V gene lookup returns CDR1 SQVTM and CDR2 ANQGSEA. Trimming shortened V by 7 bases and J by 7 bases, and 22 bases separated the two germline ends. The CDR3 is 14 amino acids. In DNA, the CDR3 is TGCAGCGCCCGCGGAACGCCGGCAGGGCATGAAGCTTTCTTT. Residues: CSARGTPAGHEAFF.

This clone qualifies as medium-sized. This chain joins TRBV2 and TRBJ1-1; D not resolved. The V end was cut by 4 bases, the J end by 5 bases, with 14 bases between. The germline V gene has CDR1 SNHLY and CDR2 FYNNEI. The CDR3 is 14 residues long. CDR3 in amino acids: CASSGRWERTEAFF. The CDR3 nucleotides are TGTGCCAGCAGTGGTAGATGGGAGAGGACTGAAGCTTTCTTT.

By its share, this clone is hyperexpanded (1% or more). The DNA of the CDR3 is TGTGCCAGTAATCGAGCGGGGTTGATCAATGAGCAGTTCTTC. Its protein product is CASNRAGLINEQFF. The chain uses TRBV19 and TRBJ2-1; 7 bases are a match to TRBD2. The junction had 9 bases not matched to a gene; V was cut back by 7 bases and J by 6 bases. The CDR3 consists of 14 residues. In germline, CDR1 is LNHDA, CDR2 SQIVND (reference sequence). The entire variable domain, with the rest obtained from reference TRBV19 and TRBJ2-1, is as follows: DGGITQSPKYLFRKEGQNVTLSCEQNLNHDAMYWYRQDPGQGLRLIYYSQIVNDFQKGDIAEGYSVSREKKESFPLTVTSAQKNPTAFYLCASNRAGLINEQFFGPGTRLTVL.

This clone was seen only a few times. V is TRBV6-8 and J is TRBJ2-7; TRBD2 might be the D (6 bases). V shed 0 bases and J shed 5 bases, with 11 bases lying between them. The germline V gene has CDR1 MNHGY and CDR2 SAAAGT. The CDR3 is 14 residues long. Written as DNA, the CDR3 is TGTGCCAGCAGTTACTCGAGTCGGAGGGACGAGCAGTACTTC. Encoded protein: CASSYSSRRDEQYF.

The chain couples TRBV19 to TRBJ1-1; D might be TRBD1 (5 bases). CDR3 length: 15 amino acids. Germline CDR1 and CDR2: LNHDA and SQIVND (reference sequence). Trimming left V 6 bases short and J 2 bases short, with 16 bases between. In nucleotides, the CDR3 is TGTGCCAGTAGCCCTAGGCGGGGGACTAACACTGAAGCTTTCTTT. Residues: CASSPRRGTNTEAFF.

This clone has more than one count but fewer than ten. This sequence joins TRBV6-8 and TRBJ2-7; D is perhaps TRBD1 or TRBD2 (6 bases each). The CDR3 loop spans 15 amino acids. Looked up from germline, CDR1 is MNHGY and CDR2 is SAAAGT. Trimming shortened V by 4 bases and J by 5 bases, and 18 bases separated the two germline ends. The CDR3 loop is CASSSLSGEADEQYF. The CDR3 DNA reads TGTGCCAGCAGTTCACTGTCAGGGGAGGCGGACGAGCAGTACTTC.

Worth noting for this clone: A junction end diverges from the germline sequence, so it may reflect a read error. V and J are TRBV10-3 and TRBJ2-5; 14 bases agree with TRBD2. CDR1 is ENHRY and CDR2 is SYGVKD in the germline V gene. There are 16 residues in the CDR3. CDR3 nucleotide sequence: TGTGTCATCAGTGAGCCGACTAGCGGGGGGGTAGAGACCCAGTACTTC. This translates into CVISEPTSGGVETQYF.

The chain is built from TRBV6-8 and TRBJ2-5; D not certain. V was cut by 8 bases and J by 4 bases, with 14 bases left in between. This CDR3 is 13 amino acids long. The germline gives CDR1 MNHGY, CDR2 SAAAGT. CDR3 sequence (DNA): TGTGCCAGCGTTGCCGGGTCCGGAGAGACCCAGTACTTC. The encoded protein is CASVAGSGETQYF.

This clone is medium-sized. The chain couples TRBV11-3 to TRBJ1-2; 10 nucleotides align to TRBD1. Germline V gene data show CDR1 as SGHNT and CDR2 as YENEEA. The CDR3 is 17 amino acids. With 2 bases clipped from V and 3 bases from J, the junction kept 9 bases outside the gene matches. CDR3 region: CASSLRPRDRGHYGYTF. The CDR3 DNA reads TGTGCCAGCAGCTTACGACCCCGGGACAGGGGACACTATGGCTACACCTTC.

CDR3 region: CASSIPGQGFNEQFF. The CDR3 bases are TGTGCCAGTAGTATCCCGGGACAGGGGTTCAATGAGCAGTTCTTC. This chain links TRBV19 with TRBJ2-1; 10 bases align to TRBD1. J gave up 6 bases and V 3 bases, and 5 bases lay outside the gene matches. The germline gives CDR1 LNHDA, CDR2 SQIVND (reference sequence). The CDR3 has 15 residues.

The CDR3 region is CASSLGDSGANVLTF. In DNA form, the CDR3 reads TGTGCCAGCAGCTTAGGTGATTCTGGGGCCAACGTCCTGACTTTC. The chain uses TRBV11-3 and TRBJ2-6, with no clear D. The germline CDR1 and CDR2 sequences are SGHNT and YENEEA. With 1 base removed from V and 1 base from J, the gap between germline ends came to 5 bases. This CDR3 spans 15 amino acids. Together with reference TRBV11-3 and TRBJ2-6, the CDR3 gives the full variable domain: EAGVVQSPRYKIIEKKQPVAFWCNPISGHNTLYWYLQNLGQGPELLIRYENEEAVDDSQLPKDRFSAERLKGVDSTLKIQPAELGDSAVYLCASSLGDSGANVLTFGAGSRLTVL.

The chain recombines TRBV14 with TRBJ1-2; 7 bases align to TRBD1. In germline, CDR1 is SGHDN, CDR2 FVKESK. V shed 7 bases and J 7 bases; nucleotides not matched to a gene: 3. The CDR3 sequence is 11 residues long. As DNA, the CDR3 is TGTGCCAGCAAGGGGGCGTTTGGCTACACCTTC. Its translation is CASKGAFGYTF.

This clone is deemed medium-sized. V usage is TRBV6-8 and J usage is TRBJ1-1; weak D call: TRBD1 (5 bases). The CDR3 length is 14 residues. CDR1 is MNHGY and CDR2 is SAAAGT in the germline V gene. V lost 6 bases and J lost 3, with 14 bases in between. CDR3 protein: CASRLNGGHTEAFF. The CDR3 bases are TGTGCCAGCAGATTGAACGGGGGACACACTGAAGCTTTCTTT.

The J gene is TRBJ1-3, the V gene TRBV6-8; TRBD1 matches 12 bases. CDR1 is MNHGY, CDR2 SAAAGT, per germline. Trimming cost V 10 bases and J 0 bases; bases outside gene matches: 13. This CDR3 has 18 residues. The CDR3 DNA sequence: TGTGCCATCAAGCCGGGACAGGGGGCCTCCCCCTCTGGAAACACCATATATTTT. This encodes CAIKPGQGASPSGNTIYF.

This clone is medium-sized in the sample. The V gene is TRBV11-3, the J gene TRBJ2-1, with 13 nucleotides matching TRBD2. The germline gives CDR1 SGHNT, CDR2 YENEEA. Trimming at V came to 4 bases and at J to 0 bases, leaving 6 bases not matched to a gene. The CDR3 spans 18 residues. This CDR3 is CASSWTSGGPSSYNEQFF. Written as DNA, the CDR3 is TGTGCCAGCAGCTGGACTAGCGGGGGTCCGAGCTCCTACAATGAGCAGTTCTTC.

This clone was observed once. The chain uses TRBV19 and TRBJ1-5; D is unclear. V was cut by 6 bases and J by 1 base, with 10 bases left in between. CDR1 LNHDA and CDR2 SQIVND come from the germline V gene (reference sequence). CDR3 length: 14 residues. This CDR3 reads CASREEPSNQPQHF. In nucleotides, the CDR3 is TGTGCCAGTAGAGAAGAACCGAGCAATCAGCCCCAGCATTTT.